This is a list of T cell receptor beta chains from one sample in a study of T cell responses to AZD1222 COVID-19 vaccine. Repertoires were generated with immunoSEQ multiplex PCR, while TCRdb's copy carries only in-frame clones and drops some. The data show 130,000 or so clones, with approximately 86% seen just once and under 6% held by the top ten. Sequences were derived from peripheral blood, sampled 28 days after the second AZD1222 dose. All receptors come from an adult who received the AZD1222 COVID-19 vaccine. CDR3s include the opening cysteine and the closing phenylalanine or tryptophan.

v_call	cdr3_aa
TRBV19	CASSKDSLRQETQYF
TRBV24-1	CATSAEDTQYF
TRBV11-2	CASSPVTGYGYTF
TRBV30	CAFRQGAFWDEKLFF
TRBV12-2	CASRSSSGKRKTQYF
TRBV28	CASSLTGRGTGELFF
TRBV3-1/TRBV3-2	CASSQPQGRNSPLHF
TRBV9	CASSSGLAGGGQFF
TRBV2	CASSGAQGADTQYF
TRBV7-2	CASSTAGTGGSEQFF
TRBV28	CASSSTSAYVHEQYF
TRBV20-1	CSASPATGELFF
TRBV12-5	CASGLVPDGVSGANVLTF
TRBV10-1	CARSRDATNEKLFF
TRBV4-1	CASSRGTSGRHSYNEQFF
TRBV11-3	CASSLPTGGGEKLFF
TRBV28	CASSEQNTGELFF
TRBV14	CASSQQGAAKNIQYF
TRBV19	CASSDQGQHQPQHF
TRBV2	CASSKSQVNEKLFF
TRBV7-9	CASVGMTEAFF
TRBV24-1	CATSDTSGRSYNEQFF